The source of this T cell receptor (beta chain) is a study of blood T cell repertoires in COVID-19. Per germline, CDR1 SNHLY and CDR2 FYNNEI. The CDR3 covers 14 residues. V gave up 2 bases and J gave up 9 bases; unmatched junction bases: 7. Original methodology: It was from reference gene primer amplification that nucleated cell counts were estimated. TCRdb keeps only in-frame clones here, not all; method: immunoSEQ multiplex PCR. V and J calls and clone size are copied from that table; D and trimming were computed from the DNA. The top ten clones hold around 1.9% of a sample with roughly 520,000 clones, over 75% of them seen once.

Sequenced input: PBMCs or T cells enriched from blood (not recorded which). V is TRBV2 and J is TRBJ1-5, with 7 nucleotides matching TRBD1. This receptor was taken from a woman between 40 and 50 years old who had recovered from COVID-19. CDR3 region: CASSESDRIGPQHF. Here the CDR3 DNA reads TGTGCCAGCAGTGAATCGGACAGGATAGGGCCCCAGCATTTT.